The 9 T cell receptor beta chains in this list originate from one sample, sequenced in a study of coeliac disease (dated by TCRdb to the early 2020s). Library prep was done by the immunoSEQ multiplex PCR assay. This immuneACCESS table, as held by TCRdb, lists in-frame sequences with V and J called but not all clones. Of the missing ones, under half trace to an unresolved V gene in checked studies; the others have no known cause. Recorded for this sample are approximately 9,000 clones; roughly 70% of them occurred a single time. The ten largest make up around 21% of the sample. Sample: lamina propria lymphocytes from the gut. The sample's cell subset or site, from its label and the paper: lamina propria cell (LPC) fraction of small intestinal biopsy. The receptors stem from a woman between 55 and 75 years old with celiac disease.

This chain links TRBV5-6 with TRBJ2-1, with TRBD2 identical over 8 bases. This CDR3 is 18 amino acids long. Germline trimming cut 1 base from V and 10 bases from J; bases unmatched to any gene: 19. The germline V gene encodes CDR1 SGHDT and CDR2 YYEEEE. The CDR3 sequence: CASSLWGSGASRGGEQFF. CDR3 DNA: TGTGCCAGCAGCTTGTGGGGTAGCGGGGCATCACGGGGAGGGGAGCAGTTCTTC. Drawing the rest from reference TRBV5-6 and TRBJ2-1, the complete variable domain is DAGVTQSPTHLIKTRGQQVTLRCSPKSGHDTVSWYQQALGQGPQFIFQYYEEEERQRGNFPDRFSGHQFPNYSSELNVNALLLGDSALYLCASSLWGSGASRGGEQFFGPGTRLTVL.

CDR3: CASRVRRASGLHSPLHF. The CDR3 nucleotides are TGTGCCAGTCGGGTTCGGCGCGCCTCGGGACTCCATTCACCCCTCCACTTT. The rearrangement uses TRBV19 and TRBJ1-6; D may be TRBD1 (5 bases). Germline CDR1 LNHDA, CDR2 SQIVND (reference sequence). The CDR3 is 17 amino acids. Trimming cost V 8 bases and J 8 bases, with 25 bases left between them.

The chain employs TRBV2 and TRBJ2-2; 7 nucleotides align to TRBD1. The germline V gene encodes CDR1 SNHLY and CDR2 FYNNEI. The CDR3 is made up of 14 amino acids. Germline trimming cut 7 bases from V and 5 bases from J; bases unmatched to any gene: 7. The DNA of the CDR3 is TGTGCCAGCAATCCGGGACAGATAACCGGGGAGCTGTTTTTT. This encodes CASNPGQITGELFF.

This clone was detected a few times. This chain uses TRBV10-3 with TRBJ1-6; a possible D gene is TRBD1 (5 bases). The V and J ends lost 10 bases and 8 bases respectively, with 18 bases between them. The CDR3 sequence is 14 residues long. In germline, CDR1 is ENHRY, CDR2 SYGVKD. The CDR3 reads CATGGSGFDSPLHF. CDR3 DNA sequence: TGTGCCACCGGGGGGTCTGGGTTTGATTCACCCCTCCACTTT.

Remarks on this clone: Distinct nucleotide sequences in the sample also encode this CDR3. The rearrangement links TRBV7-9 to TRBJ1-5; D is possibly TRBD1 (6 bases). Germline-derived CDR1 and CDR2 are SEHNR and FQNEAQ (reference sequence). The CDR3 loop spans 15 amino acids. The ends were cut back, 4 bases at V and 2 bases at J, with 12 bases in the middle. CDR3 DNA: TGTGCCAGCAGCTCCACAGGGTCGGGCAATCAGCCCCAGCATTTT. Translating gives CASSSTGSGNQPQHF.

V usage is TRBV27 and J usage is TRBJ2-2, with 9 bases identical to TRBD2. Germline V gene lookup returns CDR1 MNHEY and CDR2 SMNVEV (reference sequence). Trimming removed 8 bases from V and 6 bases from J; junction bases left unmatched: 10. The CDR3 sequence is 15 residues long. The CDR3 here is CASGPLAGRPGELFF. As DNA, the CDR3 is TGTGCCAGCGGGCCTCTAGCGGGGAGGCCCGGGGAGCTGTTTTTT.

This clone was observed a single time. The chain couples TRBV9 to TRBJ1-1; the D gene is possibly TRBD1 (5 bases). The germline gives CDR1 SGDLS, CDR2 YYNGEE. The CDR3 extends over 15 amino acids. V lost 0 bases and J lost 3, with 12 bases in between. In DNA, the CDR3 is TGTGCCAGCAGCGTAGGGGGCAATAGAGACACTGAAGCTTTCTTT. This gives the protein CASSVGGNRDTEAFF.

This chain connects TRBV5-1 to TRBJ1-4; a possible D gene is TRBD1 (5 bases). Looked up from germline, CDR1 is SGHRS and CDR2 is YFSETQ. The CDR3 sequence is 14 residues long. V lost 10 bases to trimming and J lost 2 bases, with 15 bases between them. The CDR3 loop is CAGLWGRTNEKLFF. The CDR3 DNA is TGCGCCGGGCTCTGGGGGAGGACTAATGAAAAACTGTTTTTT.

The genes are TRBV27 and TRBJ1-5, with D possibly TRBD1 on 5 matching bases. Germline V gene sequence: CDR1 MNHEY, CDR2 SMNVEV (reference sequence). V was pared by 3 bases and J by 4 bases, with 13 bases between. The CDR3 covers 15 residues. DNA of the CDR3: TGTGCCAGCAGTTTCGGAGGGGCGGGTAATCAGCCCCAGCATTTT. It translates to CASSFGGAGNQPQHF.